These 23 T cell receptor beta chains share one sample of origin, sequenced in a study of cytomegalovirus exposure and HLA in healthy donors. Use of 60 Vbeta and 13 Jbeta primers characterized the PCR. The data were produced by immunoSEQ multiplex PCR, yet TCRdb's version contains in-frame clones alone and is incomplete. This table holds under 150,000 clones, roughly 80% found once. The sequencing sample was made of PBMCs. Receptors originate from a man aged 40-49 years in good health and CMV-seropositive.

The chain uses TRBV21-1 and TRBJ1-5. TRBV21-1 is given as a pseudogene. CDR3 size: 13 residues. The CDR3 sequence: CASILGRNQPQHF. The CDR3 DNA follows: TGTGCCAGCATCCTAGGAAGGAATCAGCCCCAGCATTTT.

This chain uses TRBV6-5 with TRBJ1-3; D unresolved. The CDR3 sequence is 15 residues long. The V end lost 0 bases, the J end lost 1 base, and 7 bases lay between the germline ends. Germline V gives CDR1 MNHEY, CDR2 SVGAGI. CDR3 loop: CASSYSSFSGNTIYF. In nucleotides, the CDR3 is TGTGCCAGCAGTTACTCGTCGTTTTCTGGAAACACCATATATTTT.

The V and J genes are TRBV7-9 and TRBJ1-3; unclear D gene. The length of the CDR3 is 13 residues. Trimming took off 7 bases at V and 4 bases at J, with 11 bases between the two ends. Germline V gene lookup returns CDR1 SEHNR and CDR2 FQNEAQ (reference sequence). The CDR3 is CASTEGEGNTIYF. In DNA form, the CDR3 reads TGTGCCAGCACCGAGGGTGAGGGAAACACCATATATTTT.

This chain's CDR3 is CASSGQQGTGGYTF. As DNA, the CDR3 is TGTGCCAGCAGTGGGCAACAGGGAACAGGTGGCTACACCTTC. The chain couples TRBV6-1 to TRBJ1-2; D possibly corresponds to TRBD1 (6 bases). The CDR3 covers 14 residues. The germline V gene has CDR1 MNHNS and CDR2 SASEGT. V lost 4 bases and J lost 7, with 16 bases in between.

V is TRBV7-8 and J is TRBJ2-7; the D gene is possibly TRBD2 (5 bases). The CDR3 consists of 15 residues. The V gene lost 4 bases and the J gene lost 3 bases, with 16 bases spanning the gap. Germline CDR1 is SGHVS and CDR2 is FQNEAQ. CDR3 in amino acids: CASSYLEGSGYEQYF. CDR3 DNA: TGTGCCAGCAGCTACCTTGAAGGGAGCGGCTACGAGCAGTACTTC.

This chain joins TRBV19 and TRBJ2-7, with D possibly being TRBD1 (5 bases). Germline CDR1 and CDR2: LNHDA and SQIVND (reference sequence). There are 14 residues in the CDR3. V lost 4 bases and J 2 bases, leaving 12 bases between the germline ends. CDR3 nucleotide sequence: TGTGCCAGTAGTAGACGTACAGGCCCCTACGAGCAGTACTTC. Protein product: CASSRRTGPYEQYF.

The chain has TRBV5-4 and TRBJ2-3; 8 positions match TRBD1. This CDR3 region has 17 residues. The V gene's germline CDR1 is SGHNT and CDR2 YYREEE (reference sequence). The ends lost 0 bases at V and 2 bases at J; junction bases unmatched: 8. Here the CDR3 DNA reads TGTGCCAGCAGCTTGGTGACAGGGGAAGGTCCCACAGATACGCAGTATTTT. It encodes CASSLVTGEGPTDTQYF.

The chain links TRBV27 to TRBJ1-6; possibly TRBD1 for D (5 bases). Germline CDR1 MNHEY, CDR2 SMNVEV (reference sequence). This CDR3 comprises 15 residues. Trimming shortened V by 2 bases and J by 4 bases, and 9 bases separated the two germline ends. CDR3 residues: CASSLPQGYNSPLHF. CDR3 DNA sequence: TGTGCCAGCAGTTTACCCCAGGGTTATAATTCACCCCTCCACTTT.

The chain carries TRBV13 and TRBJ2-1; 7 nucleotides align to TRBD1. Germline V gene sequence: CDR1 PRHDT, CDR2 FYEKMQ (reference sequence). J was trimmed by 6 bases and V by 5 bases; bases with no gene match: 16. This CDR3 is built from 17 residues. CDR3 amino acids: CASSLEPDRVVANEQFF. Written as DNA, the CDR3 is TGTGCCAGCAGCCTAGAACCAGACAGGGTGGTGGCCAATGAGCAGTTCTTC.

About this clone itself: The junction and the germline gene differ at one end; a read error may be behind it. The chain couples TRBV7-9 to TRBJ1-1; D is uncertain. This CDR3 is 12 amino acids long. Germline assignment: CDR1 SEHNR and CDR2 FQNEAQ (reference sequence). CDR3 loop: CASSVAGIEAFF. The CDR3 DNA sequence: TGTGCCAGCAGCGTAGCCGGTATTGAAGCTTTCTTT.

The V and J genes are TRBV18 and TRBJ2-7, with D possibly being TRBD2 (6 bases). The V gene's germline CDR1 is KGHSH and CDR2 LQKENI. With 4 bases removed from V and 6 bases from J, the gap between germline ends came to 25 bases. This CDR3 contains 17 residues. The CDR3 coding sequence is TGTGCCAGCTCACGAGGCGTACGGGGGTCCCCTATTCGCGAGCAGTACTTC. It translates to CASSRGVRGSPIREQYF.

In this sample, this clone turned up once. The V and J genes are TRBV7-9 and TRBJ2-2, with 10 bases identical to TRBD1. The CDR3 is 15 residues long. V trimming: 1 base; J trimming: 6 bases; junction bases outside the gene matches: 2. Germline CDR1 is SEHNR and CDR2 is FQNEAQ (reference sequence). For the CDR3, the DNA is TGTGCCAGCAGCTTAGGACAGGGGGCCGCCGGGGAGCTGTTTTTT. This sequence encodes CASSLGQGAAGELFF.

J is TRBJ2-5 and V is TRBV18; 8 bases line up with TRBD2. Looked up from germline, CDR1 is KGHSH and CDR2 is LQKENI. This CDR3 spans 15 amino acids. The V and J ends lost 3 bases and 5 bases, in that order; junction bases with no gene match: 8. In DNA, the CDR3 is TGTGCCAGCTCACCTCAAGCGGGGGCCGAGGAGACCCAGTACTTC. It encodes CASSPQAGAEETQYF. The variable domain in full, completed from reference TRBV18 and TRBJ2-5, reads NAGVMQNPRHLVRRRGQEARLRCSPMKGHSHVYWYRQLPEEGLKFMVYLQKENIIDESGMPKERFSAEFPKEGPSILRIQQVVRGDSAAYFCASSPQAGAEETQYFGPGTRLLVL.

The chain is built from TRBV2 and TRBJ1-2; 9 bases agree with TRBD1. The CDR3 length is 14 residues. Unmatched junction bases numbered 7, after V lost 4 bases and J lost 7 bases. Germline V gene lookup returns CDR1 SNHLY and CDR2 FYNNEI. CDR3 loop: CASSAGQGPGGYTF. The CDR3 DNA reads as TGTGCCAGCAGTGCCGGACAGGGGCCGGGTGGCTACACCTTC.

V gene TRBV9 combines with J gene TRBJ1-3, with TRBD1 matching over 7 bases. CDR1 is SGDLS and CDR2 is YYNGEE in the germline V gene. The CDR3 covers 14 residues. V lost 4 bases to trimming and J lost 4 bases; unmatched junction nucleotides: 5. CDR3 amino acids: CASSTGTVGNTIYF. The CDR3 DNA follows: TGTGCCAGCAGCACGGGGACAGTGGGAAACACCATATATTTT.

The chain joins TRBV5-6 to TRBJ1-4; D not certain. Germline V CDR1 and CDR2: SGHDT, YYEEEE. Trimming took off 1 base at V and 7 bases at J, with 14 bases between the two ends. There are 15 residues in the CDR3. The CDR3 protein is CASSLRSGLVEKLFF. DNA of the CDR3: TGTGCCAGCAGCTTGCGGTCGGGTTTGGTTGAAAAACTGTTTTTT.

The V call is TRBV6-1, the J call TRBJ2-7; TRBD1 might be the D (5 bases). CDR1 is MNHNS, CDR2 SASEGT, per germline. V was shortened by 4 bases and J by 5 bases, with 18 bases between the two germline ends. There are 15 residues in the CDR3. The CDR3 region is CASSADDSPGHEQYF. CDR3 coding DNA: TGTGCCAGCAGTGCGGATGACAGCCCAGGCCACGAGCAGTACTTC.

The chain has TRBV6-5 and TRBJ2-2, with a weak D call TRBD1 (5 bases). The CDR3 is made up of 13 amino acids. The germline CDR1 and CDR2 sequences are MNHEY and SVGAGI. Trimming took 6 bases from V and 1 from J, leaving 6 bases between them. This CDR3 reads CASSQGNTGELFF. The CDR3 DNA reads TGTGCCAGCAGCCAGGGGAACACCGGGGAGCTGTTTTTT.

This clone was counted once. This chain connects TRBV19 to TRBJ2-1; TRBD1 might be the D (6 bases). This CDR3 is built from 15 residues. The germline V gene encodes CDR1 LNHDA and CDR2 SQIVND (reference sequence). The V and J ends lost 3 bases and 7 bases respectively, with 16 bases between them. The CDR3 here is CASSIDRTPRNEQFF. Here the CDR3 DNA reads TGTGCCAGTAGTATTGACAGGACTCCTAGGAATGAGCAGTTCTTC.

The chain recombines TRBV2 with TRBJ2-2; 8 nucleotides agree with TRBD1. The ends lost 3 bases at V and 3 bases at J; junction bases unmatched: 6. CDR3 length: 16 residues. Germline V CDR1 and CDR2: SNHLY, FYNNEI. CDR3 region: CASSESGGLYTGELFF. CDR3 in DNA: TGTGCCAGCAGTGAGTCAGGGGGCTTGTACACCGGGGAGCTGTTTTTT.

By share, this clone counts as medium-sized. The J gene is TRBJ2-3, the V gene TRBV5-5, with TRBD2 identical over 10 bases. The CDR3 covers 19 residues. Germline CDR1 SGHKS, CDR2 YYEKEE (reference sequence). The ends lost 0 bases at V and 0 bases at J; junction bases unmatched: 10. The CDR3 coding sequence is TGTGCCAGCAGCTTGGAGGCCACTAGCGGGGCGACTAGCACAGATACGCAGTATTTT. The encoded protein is CASSLEATSGATSTDTQYF.

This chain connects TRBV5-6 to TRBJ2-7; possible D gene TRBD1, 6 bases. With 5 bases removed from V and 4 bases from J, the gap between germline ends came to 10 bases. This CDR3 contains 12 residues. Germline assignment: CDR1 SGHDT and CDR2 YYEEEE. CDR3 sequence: CASRAQGYEQYF. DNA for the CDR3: TGTGCCAGCAGGGCACAGGGTTACGAGCAGTACTTC.

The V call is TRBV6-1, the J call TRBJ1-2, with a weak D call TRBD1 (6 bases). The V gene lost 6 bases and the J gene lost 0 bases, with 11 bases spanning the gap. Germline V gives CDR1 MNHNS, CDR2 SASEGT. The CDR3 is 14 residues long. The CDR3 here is CASSRGNTNYGYTF. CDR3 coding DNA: TGTGCCAGCAGCAGGGGCAACACTAACTATGGCTACACCTTC.